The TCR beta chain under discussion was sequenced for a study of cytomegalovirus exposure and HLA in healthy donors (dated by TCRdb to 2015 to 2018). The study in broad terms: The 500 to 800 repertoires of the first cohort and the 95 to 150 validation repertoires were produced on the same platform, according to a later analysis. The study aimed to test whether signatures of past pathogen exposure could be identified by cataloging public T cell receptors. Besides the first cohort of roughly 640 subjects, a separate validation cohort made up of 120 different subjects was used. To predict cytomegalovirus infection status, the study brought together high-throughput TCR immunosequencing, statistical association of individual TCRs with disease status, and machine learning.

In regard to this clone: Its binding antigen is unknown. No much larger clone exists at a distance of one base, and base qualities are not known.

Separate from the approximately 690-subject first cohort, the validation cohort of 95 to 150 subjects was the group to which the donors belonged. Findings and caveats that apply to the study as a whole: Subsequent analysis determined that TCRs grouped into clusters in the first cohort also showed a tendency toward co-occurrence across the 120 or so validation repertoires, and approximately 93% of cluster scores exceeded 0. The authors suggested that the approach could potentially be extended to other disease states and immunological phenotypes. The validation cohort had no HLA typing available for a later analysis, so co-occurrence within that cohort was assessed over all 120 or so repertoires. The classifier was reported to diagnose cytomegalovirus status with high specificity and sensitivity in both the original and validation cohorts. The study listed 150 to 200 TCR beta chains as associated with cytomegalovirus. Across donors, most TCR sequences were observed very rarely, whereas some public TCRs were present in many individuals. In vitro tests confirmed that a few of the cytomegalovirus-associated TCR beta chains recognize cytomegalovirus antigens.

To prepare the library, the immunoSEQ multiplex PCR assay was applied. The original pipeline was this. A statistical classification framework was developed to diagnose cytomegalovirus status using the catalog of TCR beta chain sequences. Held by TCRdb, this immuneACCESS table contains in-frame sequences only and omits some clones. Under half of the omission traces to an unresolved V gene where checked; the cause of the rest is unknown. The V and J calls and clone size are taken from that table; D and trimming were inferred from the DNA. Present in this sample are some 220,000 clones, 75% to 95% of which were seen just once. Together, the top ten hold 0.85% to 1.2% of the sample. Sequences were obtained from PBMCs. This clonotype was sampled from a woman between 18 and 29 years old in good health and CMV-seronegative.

Read as DNA, the sequence is TGTGCCAGCAGCGCAACAGGAAAGGGAGGTCAGCCCCAGCATTTT. It codes for CASSATGKGGQPQHF. The sequence joins TRBV7-6 to TRBJ1-5; the D gene is perhaps TRBD1, on 5 matching bases. The CDR3, from cysteine to phenylalanine, totals 15 residues. Kept here is only the CDR3 DNA, which spans 45 bases and is read in frame from base 1. Relative to germline, V is 5 bases shorter and J is 6 bases shorter, with 17 bases between their ends. Looking up the germline V gene yields CDR1 SGHVS and CDR2 FNYEAQ.